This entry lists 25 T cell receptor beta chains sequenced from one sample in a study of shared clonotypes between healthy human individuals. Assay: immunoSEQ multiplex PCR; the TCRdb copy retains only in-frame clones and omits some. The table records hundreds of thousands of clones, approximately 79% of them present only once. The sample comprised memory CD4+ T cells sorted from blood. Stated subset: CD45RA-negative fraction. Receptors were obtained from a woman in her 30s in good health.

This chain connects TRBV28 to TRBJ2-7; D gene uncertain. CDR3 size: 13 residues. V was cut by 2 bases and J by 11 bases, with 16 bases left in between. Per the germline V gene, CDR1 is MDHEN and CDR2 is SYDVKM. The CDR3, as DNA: TGTGCCAGCAGTTTACTATTCGCGCGGTTCAAGTACTTC. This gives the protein CASSLLFARFKYF.

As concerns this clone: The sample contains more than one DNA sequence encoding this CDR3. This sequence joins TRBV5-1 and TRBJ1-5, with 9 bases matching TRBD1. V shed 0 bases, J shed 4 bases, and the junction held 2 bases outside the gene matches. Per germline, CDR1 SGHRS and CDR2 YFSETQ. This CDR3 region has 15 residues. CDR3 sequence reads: CASSLEGTGNQPQHF. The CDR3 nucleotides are TGCGCCAGCAGCTTGGAGGGGACAGGGAATCAGCCCCAGCATTTT.

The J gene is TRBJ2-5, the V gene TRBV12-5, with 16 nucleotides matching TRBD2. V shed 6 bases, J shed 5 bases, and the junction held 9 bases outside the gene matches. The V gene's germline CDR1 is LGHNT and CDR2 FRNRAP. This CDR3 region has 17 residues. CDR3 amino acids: CASGPGTSGRAEETQYF. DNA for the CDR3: TGTGCTAGTGGCCCCGGGACTAGCGGGAGGGCCGAGGAGACCCAGTACTTC.

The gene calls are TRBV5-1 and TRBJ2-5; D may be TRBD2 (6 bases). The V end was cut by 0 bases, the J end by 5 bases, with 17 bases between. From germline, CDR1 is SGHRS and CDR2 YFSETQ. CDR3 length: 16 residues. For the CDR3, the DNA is TGCGCCAGCAGCTTGGCCGCGACGGGAGCTTCGGAGACCCAGTACTTC. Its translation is CASSLAATGASETQYF.

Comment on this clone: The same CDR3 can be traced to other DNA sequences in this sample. This chain's CDR3 is CASSSGGSYEQYF. The CDR3 bases are TGTGCCAGCAGCTCGGGAGGCAGCTACGAGCAGTACTTC. The chain carries TRBV5-4 and TRBJ2-7; 7 bases fit TRBD2. The germline V gene encodes CDR1 SGHNT and CDR2 YYREEE (reference sequence). The CDR3 extends over 13 amino acids. Trimming removed 3 bases from V and 3 bases from J; junction bases left unmatched: 3. Full variable domain (rest looked up from reference TRBV5-4 and TRBJ2-7): ETGVTQSPTHLIKTRGQQVTLRCSSQSGHNTVSWYQQALGQGPQFIFQYYREEENGRGNFPPRFSGLQFPNYSSELNVNALELDDSALYLCASSSGGSYEQYFGPGTRLTVT.

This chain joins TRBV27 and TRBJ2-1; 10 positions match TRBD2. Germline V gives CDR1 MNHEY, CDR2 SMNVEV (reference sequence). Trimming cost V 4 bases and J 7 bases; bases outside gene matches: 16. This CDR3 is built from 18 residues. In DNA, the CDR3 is TGTGCCAGCAGTTATACCCCGGCTGCTAGCGGGAGTTTAAATGAGCAGTTCTTC. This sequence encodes CASSYTPAASGSLNEQFF.

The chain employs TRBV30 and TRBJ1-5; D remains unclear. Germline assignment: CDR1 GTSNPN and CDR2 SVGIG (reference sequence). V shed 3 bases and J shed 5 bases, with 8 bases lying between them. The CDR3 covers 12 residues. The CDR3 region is CAWRDTDQPQHF. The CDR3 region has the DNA TGTGCCTGGAGAGATACGGATCAGCCCCAGCATTTT.

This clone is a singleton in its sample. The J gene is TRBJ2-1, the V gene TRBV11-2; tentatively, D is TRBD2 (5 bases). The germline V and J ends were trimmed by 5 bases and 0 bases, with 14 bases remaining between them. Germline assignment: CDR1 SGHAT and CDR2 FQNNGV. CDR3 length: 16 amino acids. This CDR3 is CASSGRTGSSYNEQFF. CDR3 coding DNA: TGTGCCAGCAGCGGTAGGACGGGGAGCTCCTACAATGAGCAGTTCTTC.

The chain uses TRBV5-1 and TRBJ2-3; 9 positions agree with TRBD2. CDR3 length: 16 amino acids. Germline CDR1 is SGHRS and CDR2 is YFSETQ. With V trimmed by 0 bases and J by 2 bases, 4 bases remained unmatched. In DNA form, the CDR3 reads TGCGCCAGCAGCTTGGAGCTAGCGGGGTCCACAGATACGCAGTATTTT. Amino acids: CASSLELAGSTDTQYF.

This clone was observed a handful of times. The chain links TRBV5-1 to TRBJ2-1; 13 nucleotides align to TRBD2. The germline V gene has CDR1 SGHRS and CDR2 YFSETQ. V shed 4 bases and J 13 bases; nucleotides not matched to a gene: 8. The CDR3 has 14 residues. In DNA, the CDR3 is TGCGCCAGCAGCAGAACTAGCGGGAGGGCTGATCAGTTCTTC. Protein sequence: CASSRTSGRADQFF.

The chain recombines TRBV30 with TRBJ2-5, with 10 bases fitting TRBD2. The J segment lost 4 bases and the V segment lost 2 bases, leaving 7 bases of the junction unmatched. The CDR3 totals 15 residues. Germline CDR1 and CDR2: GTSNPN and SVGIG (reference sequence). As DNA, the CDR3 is TGTGCCTGGAGTAGAGCGGGAGGGCCCACAGAGACCCAGTACTTC. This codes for CAWSRAGGPTETQYF.

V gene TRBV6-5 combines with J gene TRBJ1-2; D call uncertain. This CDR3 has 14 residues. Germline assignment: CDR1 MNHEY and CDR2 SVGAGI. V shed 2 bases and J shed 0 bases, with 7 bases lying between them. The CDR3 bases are TGTGCCAGCAGTTACGAGCAAGCTAACTATGGCTACACCTTC. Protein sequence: CASSYEQANYGYTF.

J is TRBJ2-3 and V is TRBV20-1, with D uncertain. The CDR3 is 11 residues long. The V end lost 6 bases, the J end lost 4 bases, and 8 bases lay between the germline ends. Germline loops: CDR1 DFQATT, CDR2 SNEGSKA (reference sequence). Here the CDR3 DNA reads TGCAGTGCCCCTTCCGCAGATACGCAGTATTTT. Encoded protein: CSAPSADTQYF.

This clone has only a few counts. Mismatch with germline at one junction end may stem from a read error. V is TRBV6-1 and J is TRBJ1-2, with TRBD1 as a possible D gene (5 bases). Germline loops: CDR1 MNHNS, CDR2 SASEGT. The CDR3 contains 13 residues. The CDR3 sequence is CASREGTWDGYTF. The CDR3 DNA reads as TGTGCCAGCAGGGAAGGGACTTGGGATGGCTACACCTTC.

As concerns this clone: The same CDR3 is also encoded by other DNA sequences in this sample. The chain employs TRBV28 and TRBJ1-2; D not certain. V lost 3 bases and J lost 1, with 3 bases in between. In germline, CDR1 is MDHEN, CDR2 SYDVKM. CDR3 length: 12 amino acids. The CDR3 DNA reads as TGTGCCAGCAGTTTTTTTAACTATGGCTACACCTTC. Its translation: CASSFFNYGYTF.

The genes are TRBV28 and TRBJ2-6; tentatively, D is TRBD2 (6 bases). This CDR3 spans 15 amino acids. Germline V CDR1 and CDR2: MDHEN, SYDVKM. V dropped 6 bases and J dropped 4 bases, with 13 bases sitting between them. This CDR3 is CASSLAGYGANVLTF. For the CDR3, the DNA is TGTGCCAGCAGCCTCGCGGGGTACGGGGCCAACGTCCTGACTTTC.

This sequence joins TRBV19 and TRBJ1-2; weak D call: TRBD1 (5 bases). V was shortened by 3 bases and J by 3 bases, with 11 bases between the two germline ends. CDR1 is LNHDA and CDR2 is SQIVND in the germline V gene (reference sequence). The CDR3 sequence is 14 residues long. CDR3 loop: CASSIPRQYYGYTF. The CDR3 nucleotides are TGTGCCAGTAGTATTCCCAGACAGTACTATGGCTACACCTTC.

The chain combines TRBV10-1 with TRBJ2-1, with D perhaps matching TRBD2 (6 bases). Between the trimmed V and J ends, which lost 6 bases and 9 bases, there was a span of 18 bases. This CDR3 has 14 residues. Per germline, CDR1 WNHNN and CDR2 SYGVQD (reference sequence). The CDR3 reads CASSANRLDSEQFF. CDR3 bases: TGCGCCAGCAGCGCAAACCGACTAGACTCTGAGCAGTTCTTC.

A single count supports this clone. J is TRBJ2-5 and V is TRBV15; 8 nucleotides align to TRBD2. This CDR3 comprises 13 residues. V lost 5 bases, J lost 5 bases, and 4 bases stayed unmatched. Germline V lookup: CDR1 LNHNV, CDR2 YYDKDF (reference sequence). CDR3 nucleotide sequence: TGTGCCACCAGCGTCAGCGGGAGTGAGACCCAGTACTTC. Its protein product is CATSVSGSETQYF. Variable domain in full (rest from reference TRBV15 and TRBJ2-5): DAMVIQNPRYQVTQFGKPVTLSCSQTLNHNVMYWYQQKSSQAPKLLFHYYDKDFNNEADTPDNFQSRRPNTSFCFLDIRSPGLGDTAMYLCATSVSGSETQYFGPGTRLLVL.

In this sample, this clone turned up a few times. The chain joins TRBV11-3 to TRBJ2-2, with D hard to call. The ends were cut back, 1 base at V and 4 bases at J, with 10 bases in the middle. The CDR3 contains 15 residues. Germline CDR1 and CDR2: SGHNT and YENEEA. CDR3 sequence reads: CASSLGLDSTGELFF. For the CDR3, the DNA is TGTGCCAGCAGCTTAGGCCTCGACTCCACCGGGGAGCTGTTTTTT. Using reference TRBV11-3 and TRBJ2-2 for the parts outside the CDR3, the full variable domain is EAGVVQSPRYKIIEKKQPVAFWCNPISGHNTLYWYLQNLGQGPELLIRYENEEAVDDSQLPKDRFSAERLKGVDSTLKIQPAELGDSAVYLCASSLGLDSTGELFFGEGSRLTVL.

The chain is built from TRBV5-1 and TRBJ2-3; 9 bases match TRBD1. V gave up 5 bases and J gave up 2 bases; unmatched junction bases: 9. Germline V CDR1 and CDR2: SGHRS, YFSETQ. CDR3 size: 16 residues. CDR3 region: CASRTGTGFFTDTQYF. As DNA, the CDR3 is TGCGCCAGCAGGACCGGGACAGGGTTCTTCACAGATACGCAGTATTTT.

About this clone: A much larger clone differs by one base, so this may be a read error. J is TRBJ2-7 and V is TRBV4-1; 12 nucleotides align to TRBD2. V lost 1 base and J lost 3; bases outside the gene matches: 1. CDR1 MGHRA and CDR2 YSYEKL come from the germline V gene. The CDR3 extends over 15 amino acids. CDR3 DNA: TGCGCCAGCAGCCAAGCGACTAGCGGGAGCTACGAGCAGTACTTC. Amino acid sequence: CASSQATSGSYEQYF.

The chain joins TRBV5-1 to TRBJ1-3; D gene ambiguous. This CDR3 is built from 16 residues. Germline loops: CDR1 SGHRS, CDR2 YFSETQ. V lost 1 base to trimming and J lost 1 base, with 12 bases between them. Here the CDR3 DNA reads TGCGCCAGCAGCTTGAGAGTTCCATCATCTGGAAACACCATATATTTT. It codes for CASSLRVPSSGNTIYF.

CDR3 loop: CASTREGPLGVQYF. DNA for the CDR3: TGTGCCAGCACCCGTGAGGGTCCGCTAGGAGTCCAGTACTTC. The gene calls are TRBV7-9 and TRBJ2-5; TRBD2 is a possible D gene (5 bases). The CDR3 totals 14 residues. Germline CDR1 is SEHNR and CDR2 is FQNEAQ (reference sequence). Trimming left V 7 bases short and J 10 bases short, with 22 bases between.

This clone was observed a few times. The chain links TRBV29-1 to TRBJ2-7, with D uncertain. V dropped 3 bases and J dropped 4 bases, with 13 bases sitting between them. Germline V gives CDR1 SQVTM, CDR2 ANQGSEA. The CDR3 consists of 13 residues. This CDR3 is CSVESPGKYEQYF. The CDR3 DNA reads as TGCAGCGTTGAGTCCCCGGGCAAATACGAGCAGTACTTC.